This section outlines one TCR beta chain sequence together with its context. Its antigen remains unidentified. This sample stems from a study of cytomegalovirus exposure and HLA in healthy donors. The PCR made use of 60 Vbeta and 13 Jbeta primers. This table comes from immunoSEQ multiplex PCR, and its TCRdb copy is limited to in-frame clones, with some not included. This table holds about 120,000 clones, 60% to 85% found once. Per the germline V gene, CDR1 is MNHNS and CDR2 is SASEGT. The CDR3 runs 15 residues. Trimming cost V 1 base and J 0 bases, with 10 bases left between them. Points from the study as a whole: For presence/absence analyses, sequencing depth was assumed to be roughly uniform across donors.

The rearrangement uses TRBV6-1 and TRBJ2-7; D may be TRBD1 (7 bases). Sequencing input: PBMCs. The sequence derives from a female donor in good health and CMV-seronegative. The CDR3 sequence is CASSEDRGGSYEQYF. For the CDR3, the DNA is TGTGCCAGCAGTGAAGACAGGGGAGGCTCCTACGAGCAGTACTTC.